This entry features one TCR beta chain sequence. This entry belongs to a study of blood T cell repertoires in COVID-19. Study background: The study drew acute and convalescent COVID-19 samples from the United States, Italy and Spain. T cells, B-cell-depleted T cells, or PBMCs supplied cDNA or gDNA.

The V end was cut by 7 bases, the J end by 5 bases, with 14 bases between. This CDR3 spans 13 amino acids. Germline V gives CDR1 SGHAT, CDR2 FQDESV (reference sequence). Original methodology: Researchers report that nucleated cell counts were estimated from reference gene primer amplification. This table comes from immunoSEQ multiplex PCR, and its TCRdb copy is limited to in-frame clones, with some not included. Clonal size and the V and J genes are those of that table, whereas D and trimming came from the DNA. This repertoire shows more than 250,000 clones, more than 70% found once; its top ten account for 1% to 1.5%.

The chain couples TRBV11-1 to TRBJ1-2; D might be TRBD1 (6 bases). Sequencing was done on a sample of peripheral blood. The origin of this receptor is a woman between 45 and 65 years old with acute or convalescent COVID-19. CDR3 bases: TGTGCCAGCACCAAGGACAGTGGGTATGGCTACACCTTC. It yields the protein CASTKDSGYGYTF.